Listed below are T cell receptor beta chains from one sample, sequenced in a study of blood T cell repertoires in COVID-19. Assay used: immunoSEQ multiplex PCR; TCRdb lists only in-frame clones, some missing. The sample consists of roughly 270,000 clones, roughly 86% of them appearing once. The specimen sequenced was peripheral blood. The receptors derive from a man between 18 and 29 years old with active or convalescent COVID-19. Each CDR3 is given with its conserved first and last residue. D genes are given only for firm matches. Clone size is stated in some rows and not others, as once, few, many or a class when expanded.

>TRBJ2-7|TRBV7-9|.|.
CASSFSGGRYEQYF
TGTGCCAGCAGCTTCTCGGGGGGCCGCTACGAGCAGTACTTC
>TRBJ1-2|TRBV4-2|TRBD1|.
CASSWGQGDYGYTF
TGTGCCAGCAGCTGGGGACAGGGGGACTATGGCTACACCTTC
>TRBJ2-3|TRBV6-4|TRBD2|.
CASSELAGTSGGKGTDTQYF
TGTGCCAGCAGTGAACTCGCCGGGACTAGCGGGGGGAAAGGTACAGATACGCAGTATTTT
>TRBJ2-1|TRBV25-1|TRBD1|.
CASTSGQGVEQFF
TGTGCCAGCACATCCGGACAGGGGGTAGAGCAGTTCTTC
>TRBJ2-3|TRBV27|TRBD1|.
CASSASERGYRGVTDTQYF
TGTGCCAGCAGTGCCTCCGAGAGGGGCTACAGGGGCGTCACAGATACGCAGTATTTT
>TRBJ2-4|TRBV5-4|TRBD2|.
CASSLGGGSQNIQYF
TGTGCCAGCAGCTTGGGGGGCGGGAGTCAAAACATTCAGTACTTC
>TRBJ2-3|TRBV13|TRBD1|.
CASSQDRGLGEASDTQYF
TGTGCCAGCAGCCAAGACAGGGGGCTGGGGGAGGCGAGCGATACGCAGTATTTT
>TRBJ2-3|TRBV4-2|TRBD2|.
CASSQEWQGPRGGQYF
TGTGCCAGCAGCCAAGAGTGGCAGGGCCCGCGGGGGGGGCAGTATTTT
>TRBJ2-1|TRBV6-2/TRBV6-3|TRBD2|.
CASSYPGSGGPGRYNEQFF
TGTGCCAGCAGTTACCCTGGTAGCGGGGGGCCGGGACGCTACAATGAGCAGTTCTTC
>TRBJ2-7|TRBV11-2|.|.
CASSLVVRTYEQYF
TGTGCCAGCAGCTTAGTAGTTCGCACCTACGAGCAGTACTTC
>TRBJ1-5|TRBV14|.|once
CASSQGGGSNQPQHF
TGTGCCAGCAGCCAAGGAGGGGGTAGCAATCAGCCCCAGCATTTT
>TRBJ2-7|TRBV14|.|.
CASSFDRRYEQYF
TGTGCCAGCAGCTTTGACAGGAGGTACGAGCAGTACTTC
>TRBJ2-7|TRBV9|.|.
CASSPSQGTGYEQYF
TGTGCCAGCAGCCCAAGTCAAGGGACTGGGTACGAGCAGTACTTC
>TRBJ1-4|TRBV9|TRBD1|.
CASSRGQGDNEKLFF
TGTGCCAGCAGCAGGGGACAGGGCGATAATGAAAAACTGTTTTTT
>TRBJ2-5|TRBV23-1|.|.
CASSQCQDGKETQYF
TGCGCCAGCAGTCAGTGCCAGGACGGGAAAGAGACCCAGTACTTC
>TRBJ2-7|TRBV2|.|few
CASRTSGRQSYEQYF
TGTGCCAGCAGGACGTCGGGCAGACAGTCCTACGAGCAGTACTTC
>TRBJ1-2|TRBV6-2/TRBV6-3|TRBD1|.
CASSFPGTGDYGYTF
TGTGCCAGCAGTTTCCCCGGGACAGGGGACTATGGCTACACCTTC
>TRBJ1-2|TRBV29-1|.|.
CSVDQAGVYGYTF
TGCAGCGTTGACCAGGCAGGGGTCTATGGCTACACCTTC
>TRBJ2-1|TRBV5-6|.|.
CASRFGDLGLEQFF
TGTGCCAGCAGATTTGGGGACCTGGGACTTGAGCAGTTCTTC
>TRBJ2-3|TRBV5-1|TRBD2|.
CASSLSGGRDTQYF
TGCGCCAGCAGCTTGTCGGGGGGAAGAGATACGCAGTATTTT
>TRBJ2-1|TRBV6-2/TRBV6-3|TRBD2|.
CASSSHQLAGPDNEQFF
TGTGCCAGCAGTTCCCATCAACTAGCGGGGCCAGACAATGAGCAGTTCTTC
>TRBJ1-1|TRBV4-2|.|.
CASSQYGQLTNTEAFF
TGTGCCAGCAGCCAATACGGACAGTTGACGAACACTGAAGCTTTCTTT
>TRBJ2-4|TRBV6-6|TRBD2|.
CASSLRTSGGDRIQYF
TGTGCCAGCAGCCTCCGAACTAGCGGGGGGGATCGGATTCAGTACTTC
>TRBJ1-5|TRBV10-3|.|.
CAISERGNLNQPQHF
TGTGCCATCAGTGAGCGGGGGAACCTGAATCAGCCCCAGCATTTT
>TRBJ2-7|TRBV3-1/TRBV3-2|.|.
CASSPGLNYEQYF
TGTGCCAGCAGCCCCGGACTTAACTACGAGCAGTACTTC
>TRBJ2-7|TRBV27|TRBD1|.
CASSLGTATEQYF
TGTGCCAGCAGTTTAGGGACAGCGACCGAGCAGTACTTC
>TRBJ1-2|TRBV7-8|.|.
CASSLYKPRDYGYTF
TGTGCCAGCAGCTTATATAAGCCCAGGGACTATGGCTACACCTTC
>TRBJ1-2|TRBV9|TRBD1|.
CASSATDRGRGNYGYTF
TGTGCCAGCAGCGCGACGGACAGGGGGCGCGGTAACTATGGCTACACCTTC
>TRBJ1-1|TRBV12-3/TRBV12-4|.|many
CASSKGEVTEAFF
TGTGCCAGCAGTAAAGGGGAGGTCACTGAAGCTTTCTTT
>TRBJ1-1|TRBV9|TRBD1|.
CASSVGQGFTEAFF
TGTGCCAGCAGCGTCGGACAGGGCTTCACTGAAGCTTTCTTT
>TRBJ2-7|TRBV2|.|.
CASRSTGSEQYF
TGTGCCAGCAGGTCCACAGGGAGCGAGCAGTACTTC
>TRBJ1-6|TRBV19|TRBD1|.
CASSRGQSLHNSPLHF
TGTGCCAGTAGTCGGGGACAGTCCCTTCATAATTCACCCCTCCACTTT
>TRBJ2-2|TRBV11-3|TRBD2|.
CASSLGWASGKPNTGELFF
TGTGCCAGCAGCTTAGGGTGGGCTAGCGGGAAACCAAACACCGGGGAGCTGTTTTTT
>TRBJ1-2|TRBV12-3/TRBV12-4|.|.
CASSSTGTYGYTF
TGTGCCAGCAGTTCGACAGGCACCTATGGCTACACCTTC
>TRBJ2-5|TRBV5-4|TRBD1|.
CASSSTGEETQYF
TGTGCCAGCAGCAGTACAGGGGAAGAGACCCAGTACTTC
>TRBJ2-7|TRBV7-8|TRBD1|.
CASSSTGGPYEQYF
TGTGCCAGCAGCTCGACAGGGGGCCCCTACGAGCAGTACTTC
>TRBJ1-1|TRBV19|TRBD1|.
CASSTQTGDRVGLATEAFF
TGTGCCAGTAGTACGCAAACCGGGGACAGGGTGGGGTTGGCCACTGAAGCTTTCTTT
>TRBJ1-2|TRBV28|.|.
CASSLYGGVGDGYTF
TGTGCCAGCAGTTTATATGGGGGCGTGGGGGATGGCTACACCTTC
>TRBJ2-1|TRBV19|.|.
CASSPRQEHNEQFF
TGTGCCAGTAGTCCAAGACAGGAGCACAATGAGCAGTTCTTC
>TRBJ2-1|TRBV10-1|TRBD2|.
CASSDQYTSGGADEQFF
TGCGCCAGCAGCGACCAATATACTAGCGGGGGGGCCGATGAGCAGTTCTTC
>TRBJ1-5|TRBV18|.|.
CASSPSLGQPQHF
TGTGCCAGCTCACCCTCGCTCGGGCAGCCCCAGCATTTT
>TRBJ1-1|TRBV9|.|.
CASSVVTAGTEAFF
TGTGCCAGCAGCGTCGTCACAGCGGGGACTGAAGCTTTCTTT
>TRBJ2-7|TRBV19|TRBD1|.
CASSFGTGPSYEQYF
TGTGCCAGTAGTTTCGGGACAGGACCCTCCTACGAGCAGTACTTC
>TRBJ2-7|TRBV11-2|.|few
CASSLARGGYEQYF
TGTGCCAGCAGCTTAGCGCGGGGCGGGTACGAGCAGTACTTC
>TRBJ1-1|TRBV6-1|.|.
CASSEGRLGPEAFF
TGTGCCAGCAGTGAGGGCAGGCTTGGCCCTGAAGCTTTCTTT
>TRBJ2-3|TRBV4-1|.|.
CASSHGDTQYF
TGCGCCAGCAGCCACGGGGATACGCAGTATTTT
>TRBJ1-1|TRBV10-3|.|.
CAISEKLGENTEAFF
TGTGCCATCAGTGAGAAGTTAGGGGAGAACACTGAAGCTTTCTTT
>TRBJ2-3|TRBV19|.|once
CASSKAADTQYF
TGTGCCAGTAGCAAAGCGGCAGATACGCAGTATTTT
>TRBJ1-2|TRBV5-6|TRBD1|.
CASSLNRGDYGYTF
TGTGCCAGCAGCTTGAACAGGGGAGACTATGGCTACACCTTC
>TRBJ1-5|TRBV6-2/TRBV6-3|.|.
CASSYVWHQPQHF
TGTGCCAGCAGTTATGTTTGGCATCAGCCCCAGCATTTT
>TRBJ1-3|TRBV11-2|TRBD1|.
CASSTTTGARSSGNTIYF
TGTGCCAGCAGCACAACGACAGGGGCCAGGAGCTCTGGAAACACCATATATTTT
>TRBJ1-2|TRBV6-5|TRBD1|.
CASSGQEPNYGYTF
TGTGCCAGCAGCGGACAGGAGCCTAACTATGGCTACACCTTC
>TRBJ1-3|TRBV5-6|.|.
CATQWGAGNTIYF
TGTGCAACCCAGTGGGGGGCTGGAAACACCATATATTTT
>TRBJ2-7|TRBV5-1|.|.
CASSLIGSNYEQYF
TGCGCCAGCAGCTTGATCGGGAGCAACTACGAGCAGTACTTC
>TRBJ1-1|TRBV9|TRBD1|.
CASSERAGGSGNTEAFF
TGTGCCAGCAGCGAAAGAGCAGGGGGTTCAGGTAACACTGAAGCTTTCTTT
>TRBJ1-1|TRBV29-1|TRBD1|.
CSVHRGRGTEAFF
TGCAGCGTTCACAGGGGGAGGGGCACTGAAGCTTTCTTT
>TRBJ2-1|TRBV7-2|TRBD2|.
CASSVLAGGPNEQFF
TGTGCCAGCAGCGTCCTAGCGGGGGGGCCCAATGAGCAGTTCTTC
>TRBJ1-2|TRBV10-3|TRBD1|.
CAISEWTGPDGYTF
TGTGCCATCAGTGAATGGACAGGGCCGGATGGCTACACCTTC
>TRBJ1-5|TRBV14|.|.
CASSQFRQAGAFGNQPQHF
TGTGCCAGCAGCCAGTTCCGTCAGGCAGGGGCGTTTGGCAATCAGCCCCAGCATTTT